The rows below give T cell receptor beta chains drawn from one sample of a study of regulatory T cells in long-lasting Graves disease. TCRdb passed the multiplex PCR reads through MiXCR, listing each CDR3 protein once. Of about 620,000 distinct CDR3 sequences in the sample, 16% were seen once. The same specimen was also included in a second study, on T cells in Graves' hyperthyroidism and ophthalmopathy.

Sequencing was performed on peripheral blood mononuclear cells (PBMCs), taken at new diagnosis, from a patient treated with antithyroid drugs. These receptors were obtained from a woman aged 30 to 39 with Graves disease. CDR3s leave out the opening cysteine and the closing phenylalanine or tryptophan. Fields, in order: clone size, J gene, V gene, CDR3 protein. Size is omitted from some rows. Given values are once, few, many or a class for expanded clones.

once TRBJ1-2 TRBV20-1 SVSQGTASFYGYT
NA TRBJ2-5 TRBV5-1 ASSLGVQRTRDETQY
few TRBJ1-5 TRBV7-9 ASSLDWTGNQPQH
many TRBJ1-6 TRBV27 ASSSDRGDRNSPLH
many TRBJ1-5 TRBV15 ATSRGGQLSQPQH
few TRBJ1-2 TRBV7-2 ASSQEARGRYGYT
many TRBJ1-3 TRBV28 ASGFSGNTIY
many TRBJ2-7 TRBV27 ASRLTPGLPYEQY
NA TRBJ2-6 TRBV6-2/TRBV6-3 ASSALDRGSGANVLT
few TRBJ2-3 TRBV24-1 ATSEWATDTQY
many TRBJ2-3 TRBV24-1 ATSDFRGLSTDTQY
NA TRBJ1-5 TRBV28 ASSPPGLAGVEQYFGPGQPQH
NA TRBJ2-7 TRBV10-2 ASSEIGRREQY
few TRBJ1-2 TRBV3-1 ASSQIGGYGYT
NA TRBJ2-3 TRBV20-1 SARDSISTDTQY
NA TRBJ2-7 TRBV19 ASSMGRKLSYEQY
few TRBJ2-1 TRBV27 ASWARDRDYNEQF
many TRBJ2-3 TRBV20-1 SARRTSPLTDTQY
NA TRBJ1-5 TRBV20-1 SAGSQPQH
NA TRBJ1-5 TRBV28 ASNYRDRNQPQH
few TRBJ2-6 TRBV3-1 ASSQASGANVLT
many TRBJ2-7 TRBV2 ASSEPVAWTGKSYEQY
NA TRBJ2-3 TRBV7-6 ASSPGGLAVPDTDTQY
NA TRBJ2-3 TRBV3-1 ASSQDWRTVSTDTQY
few TRBJ1-2 TRBV9 ASSKEGQGNYGYT
NA TRBJ2-1 TRBV30 AWSVEGTSGYNEQF
NA TRBJ2-1 TRBV24-1 ATRTGGLYNEQF
many TRBJ2-5 TRBV2 ASSRLVAGIQETQY
many TRBJ2-7 TRBV12-3/TRBV12-4 ASRTGTYEQY
many TRBJ1-2 TRBV5-1 ASSAGGRGYT
many TRBJ2-1 TRBV20-1 SARAAGRVIEQF
many TRBJ2-7 TRBV6-2/TRBV6-3 ASSYEGGLREQY
once TRBJ1-6 TRBV20-1 SARELEAFGVKSPLH
NA TRBJ2-7 TRBV6-1 ASSPTSGYSYEQY
many TRBJ1-1 TRBV10-3 AISPDRYTEAF
NA TRBJ2-2 TRBV6-1 AGRPPGPTGELF
NA TRBJ2-2 TRBV5-1 ATTSGKAGELF
NA TRBJ1-1 TRBV4-1 ASRGYRGTTEAF
many TRBJ1-1 TRBV12-3/TRBV12-4 ASSTRDTEAF
many TRBJ2-3 TRBV6-1 ATIGGQSTTQY
NA TRBJ2-1 TRBV24-1 ATSDLTSGSSWNEQF
NA TRBJ2-1 TRBV12-3/TRBV12-4 ASRPGLAINGQF
few TRBJ2-3 TRBV6-1 ASSEFRKDTQY
NA TRBJ1-2 TRBV30 AWRPGNYGYT
many TRBJ2-7 TRBV7-2 ASSQSGPLYEQY
many TRBJ1-2 TRBV15 ATSRDNLWQGLLYGYT
NA TRBJ2-4 TRBV13 ASSLGPMSGRIRNIQY
few TRBJ2-1 TRBV19 ASSEQTGGFEQF